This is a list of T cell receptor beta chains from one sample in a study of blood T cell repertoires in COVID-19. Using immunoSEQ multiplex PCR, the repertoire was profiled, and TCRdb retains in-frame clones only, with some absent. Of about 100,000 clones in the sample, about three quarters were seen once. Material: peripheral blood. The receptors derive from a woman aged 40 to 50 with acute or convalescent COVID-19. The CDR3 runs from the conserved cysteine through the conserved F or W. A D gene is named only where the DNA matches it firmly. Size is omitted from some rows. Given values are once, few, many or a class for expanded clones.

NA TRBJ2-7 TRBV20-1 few TGCAGTGCTAGTAAATGGTCCAGGGCCTACGAGCAGTACTTC CSASKWSRAYEQYF
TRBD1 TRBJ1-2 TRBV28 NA TGTGCCAGCAGTTTTCCCTCGGCAGGGGGCGGAAACTACACCTTC CASSFPSAGGGNYTF
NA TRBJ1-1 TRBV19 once TGTGCCAGTAGTGCAACAGGGCAAACCAAGGGGGCTTTCTTT CASSATGQTKGAFF
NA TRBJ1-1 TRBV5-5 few TGTGCCAGCAGCCCCTTCTCCGACAGAACGAACACTGAAGCTTTCTTT CASSPFSDRTNTEAFF
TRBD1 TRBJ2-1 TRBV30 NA TGTGCCTGGGCCCGGGACAGGGCGCTTGATGAGCAGTTCTTC CAWARDRALDEQFF
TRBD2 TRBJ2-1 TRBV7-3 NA TGTGCCAGCAGCTTACAGAGCGGGGGGGCCATGAATGAGCAGTTCTTC CASSLQSGGAMNEQFF
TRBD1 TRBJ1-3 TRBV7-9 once TGTGCCAGCAGCCCCCGGGACAGGGGATCTGGAAACACCATATATTTT CASSPRDRGSGNTIYF
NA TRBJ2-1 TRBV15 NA TGTGCCACCAGCAGAGGCAGGGGAACCTACAATGAGCAGTTCTTC CATSRGRGTYNEQFF
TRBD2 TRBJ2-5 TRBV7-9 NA TGTGCCAGCAGCCAACCCGGGACTAGCTTGGGGACCCAGTACTTC CASSQPGTSLGTQYF
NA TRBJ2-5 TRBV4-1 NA TGCGCCAGCAGCCAAGACTTGTGGGGGGCCCAGTACTTC CASSQDLWGAQYF
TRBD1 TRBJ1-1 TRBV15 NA TGTGCCACCAGCAGAGATTATCCGGGACAGGGGCGTTACACTGAAGCTTTCTTT CATSRDYPGQGRYTEAFF
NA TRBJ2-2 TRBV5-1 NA TGCGCCAGCAGCTTTAAGACGGCAGGTGGAACCGGGGAGCTGTTTTTT CASSFKTAGGTGELFF
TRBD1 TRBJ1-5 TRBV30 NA TGTGCCTGGAGTCAATCAGGGGGCCCCAATCAGCCCCAGCATTTT CAWSQSGGPNQPQHF
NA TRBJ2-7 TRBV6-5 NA TGTGCCAGCAGTCTTTCGGGGGACTCCTACGAGCAGTACTTC CASSLSGDSYEQYF
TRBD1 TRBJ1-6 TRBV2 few TGTGCCAGCAGTGAATTAACAGGGGGTCGTTCACCCCTCCACTTT CASSELTGGRSPLHF
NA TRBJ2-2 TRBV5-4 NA TGTGCCAGCAGCTTAGGCAGGCGCGCCGGGGAGCTGTTTTTT CASSLGRRAGELFF
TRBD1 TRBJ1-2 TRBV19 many TGTGCCAGTAGCGAACCCGGGACAGTGGTCTATGGCTACACCTTC CASSEPGTVVYGYTF
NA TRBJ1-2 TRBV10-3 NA TGTGCCATCAGTGACAGGGTAGAGGATGGCTACACCTTC CAISDRVEDGYTF
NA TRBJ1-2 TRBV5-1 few TGCGCCAGCAGCTATACGCCGCTGAGCGGCTATGGCTACACCTTC CASSYTPLSGYGYTF
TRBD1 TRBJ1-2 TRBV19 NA TGTGCCAGAACCGACCTTGACAGGGCTGGCTACACCTTC CARTDLDRAGYTF
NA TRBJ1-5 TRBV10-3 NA TGTGCCATCAGTCGGGCCCCGGAGGGCCAGCCCCAGCATTTT CAISRAPEGQPQHF
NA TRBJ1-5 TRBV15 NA TGTGCCACCAGCAGAGACAGCGGTCACAATCAGCCCCAGCATTTT CATSRDSGHNQPQHF
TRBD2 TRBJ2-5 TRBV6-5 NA TGTGCCAGCAGTTACAGCGGGGTAGAGACCCAGTACTTC CASSYSGVETQYF
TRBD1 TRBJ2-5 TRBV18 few TGTGCCAGCTCACAGAAGACAGGGTGGGAGACCCAGTACTTC CASSQKTGWETQYF
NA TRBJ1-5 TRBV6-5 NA TGTGCCAGCAGTTTCGGGGTCCAAGATCAGCCCCAGCATTTT CASSFGVQDQPQHF